Listed below are T cell receptor beta chains from one sample, sequenced in a study of Ad26.COV2.S vaccination and SARS-CoV-2 variants. TCRdb's table, derived via immunoSEQ multiplex PCR, lists solely in-frame clones and lacks some. The data show about 680,000 clones, about 90% seen once. Source: peripheral blood, taken in a trial of Ad26.COV2.S vaccine versus placebo. The receptors here all came from a person between 18 and 65 years old who received the Ad26.COV2.S COVID-19 vaccine or a placebo. The CDR3 runs from the conserved cysteine through the conserved F or W. The D gene is left open where the match is weak. Some rows have no size entry. The others give once, few or many, or a class for an expanded clone.

clone_size: .
j_call: TRBJ2-2
d_call: .
v_call: TRBV5-6
cdr3_length: 16
cdr3_aa: CASSATGVANTGELFF
cdr3_nt: TGTGCCAGCAGCGCCACCGGAGTCGCGAACACCGGGGAGCTGTTTTTT

clone_size: once
j_call: TRBJ2-6
d_call: .
v_call: TRBV9
cdr3_length: 16
cdr3_aa: CASSLSPDSGANVLTF
cdr3_nt: TGTGCCAGCAGCCTCTCCCCTGACTCTGGGGCCAACGTCCTGACTTTC

clone_size: .
j_call: TRBJ2-7
d_call: .
v_call: TRBV5-1
cdr3_length: 14
cdr3_aa: CASSLALDPYEQYF
cdr3_nt: TGCGCCAGCAGCTTGGCCTTGGATCCCTACGAGCAGTACTTC

clone_size: .
j_call: TRBJ2-1
d_call: TRBD1
v_call: TRBV29-1
cdr3_length: 12
cdr3_aa: CSALTGTREQFF
cdr3_nt: TGCAGCGCTTTGACAGGGACAAGGGAGCAGTTCTTC

clone_size: once
j_call: TRBJ1-5
d_call: .
v_call: TRBV18
cdr3_length: 15
cdr3_aa: CASSPPGGIDQPQHF
cdr3_nt: TGTGCCAGCTCACCACCTGGGGGAATAGATCAGCCCCAGCATTTT

clone_size: .
j_call: TRBJ1-1
d_call: .
v_call: TRBV5-1
cdr3_length: 13
cdr3_aa: CASSSKGETEAFF
cdr3_nt: TGCGCCAGCAGCTCAAAAGGGGAGACTGAAGCTTTCTTT

clone_size: .
j_call: TRBJ1-3
d_call: .
v_call: TRBV19
cdr3_length: 17
cdr3_aa: CASSIFRPGDGGNTIYF
cdr3_nt: TGTGCCAGTAGTATATTTCGGCCAGGGGACGGTGGAAACACCATATATTTT

clone_size: few
j_call: TRBJ2-7
d_call: TRBD2
v_call: TRBV5-6
cdr3_length: 14
cdr3_aa: CASSRTSGSSEQYF
cdr3_nt: TGTGCCAGCAGCCGGACTAGCGGGAGTAGCGAGCAGTACTTC

clone_size: .
j_call: TRBJ2-3
d_call: .
v_call: TRBV20-1
cdr3_length: 12
cdr3_aa: CSASREADTQYF
cdr3_nt: TGCAGTGCTAGTAGGGAGGCAGATACGCAGTATTTT

clone_size: .
j_call: TRBJ2-7
d_call: .
v_call: TRBV24-1
cdr3_length: 15
cdr3_aa: CATSAHGGEAYEQYF
cdr3_nt: TGTGCCACCAGTGCCCACGGGGGCGAGGCCTACGAGCAGTACTTC

clone_size: few
j_call: TRBJ1-6
d_call: .
v_call: TRBV29-1
cdr3_length: 13
cdr3_aa: CSVTLQENSPLHF
cdr3_nt: TGCAGCGTTACACTCCAGGAGAATTCACCCCTCCACTTT

clone_size: .
j_call: TRBJ1-6
d_call: .
v_call: TRBV30
cdr3_length: 12
cdr3_aa: CAWSVPDSPLHF
cdr3_nt: TGTGCCTGGAGTGTCCCGGATTCACCCCTCCACTTT

clone_size: .
j_call: TRBJ2-3
d_call: TRBD2
v_call: TRBV29-1
cdr3_length: 15
cdr3_aa: CSVEVLAGPTDTQYF
cdr3_nt: TGCAGCGTTGAAGTCCTAGCGGGACCCACAGATACGCAGTATTTT

clone_size: .
j_call: TRBJ2-7
d_call: .
v_call: TRBV7-7
cdr3_length: 15
cdr3_aa: CASSPARAPAYEQYF
cdr3_nt: TGTGCTAGCAGCCCGGCTAGGGCCCCAGCCTACGAGCAGTACTTC

clone_size: .
j_call: TRBJ2-2
d_call: .
v_call: TRBV5-1
cdr3_length: 13
cdr3_aa: CASREEVTGELFF
cdr3_nt: TGCGCCAGCAGGGAGGAAGTGACCGGGGAGCTGTTTTTT

clone_size: .
j_call: TRBJ1-1
d_call: TRBD1
v_call: TRBV13
cdr3_length: 16
cdr3_aa: CASSPPGQGADPEAFF
cdr3_nt: TGTGCCAGCAGTCCTCCCGGACAGGGTGCAGACCCTGAAGCTTTCTTT